The sample holds one count of the clone carrying this T cell receptor (beta chain). V shed 2 bases and J 2 bases; nucleotides not matched to a gene: 5. CDR3 size: 15 residues. Per germline, CDR1 SEHNR and CDR2 FQNEAQ (reference sequence). This entry is derived from a study of blood T cell repertoires in COVID-19. Study details: Specimens from acute and convalescent COVID-19 originated in the United States, Italy and Spain. T cells, B-cell-depleted T cells, or PBMCs supplied cDNA or gDNA.

Original data processing: The assay estimated nucleated cells by amplifying reference gene primers. Sequencing was performed with immunoSEQ multiplex PCR; in TCRdb, only in-frame clones are kept and a portion is missing. That table supplies the V and J calls and clone size; D and trimming were determined from the DNA. The data contain 40,000 to 45,000 clones, about 88% of them seen just once; the ten biggest clones take up around 6.2%. The sequenced material came from peripheral blood. This sequence was found in a human donor in a cohort sampled during active COVID-19. The chain links TRBV7-9 to TRBJ2-5, with 7 bases that match TRBD2. The CDR3 spells CASSLRRGLQETQYF. The CDR3 bases are TGTGCCAGCAGCTTAAGGCGGGGGTTGCAAGAGACCCAGTACTTC.